This T cell receptor beta chain was sequenced for a study of control samples from healthy donors and cancer patients. In germline, CDR1 is MGHDK, CDR2 SYGVNS. The ends were cut back, 4 bases at V and 7 bases at J, with 13 bases in the middle. The length of the CDR3 is 14 residues. This table comes from immunoSEQ multiplex PCR, and its TCRdb copy is limited to in-frame clones, with some not included. The sample consists of 150,000 to 200,000 clones, over 85% of them appearing once. The V and J genes are TRBV25-1 and TRBJ1-4; possibly TRBD1 for D (6 bases). This receptor was taken from a woman in her thirties or forties in good health. The specimen sequenced was blood. CDR3 coding DNA: TGTGCCAGCAGTGTGGGGGCGCGACGTGAAAAACTGTTTTTT. Its translation is CASSVGARREKLFF.